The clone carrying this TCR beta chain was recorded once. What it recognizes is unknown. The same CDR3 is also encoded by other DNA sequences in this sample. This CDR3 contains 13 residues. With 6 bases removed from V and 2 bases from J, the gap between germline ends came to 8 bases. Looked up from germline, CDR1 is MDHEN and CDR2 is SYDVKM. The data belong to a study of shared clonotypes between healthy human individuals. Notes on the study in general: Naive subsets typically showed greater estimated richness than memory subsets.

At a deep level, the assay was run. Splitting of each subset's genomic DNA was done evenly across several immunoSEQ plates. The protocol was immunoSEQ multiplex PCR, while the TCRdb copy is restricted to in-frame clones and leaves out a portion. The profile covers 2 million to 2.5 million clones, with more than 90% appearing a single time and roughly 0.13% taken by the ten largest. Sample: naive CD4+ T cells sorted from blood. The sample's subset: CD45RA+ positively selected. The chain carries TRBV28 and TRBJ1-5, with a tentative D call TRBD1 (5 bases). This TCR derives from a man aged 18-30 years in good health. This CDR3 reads CASRPGGNQPQHF. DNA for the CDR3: TGTGCCAGCAGGCCGGGGGGCAATCAGCCCCAGCATTTT. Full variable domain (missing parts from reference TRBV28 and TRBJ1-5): DVKVTQSSRYLVKRTGEKVFLECVQDMDHENMFWYRQDPGLGLRLIYFSYDVKMKEKGDIPEGYSVSREKKERFSLILESASTNQTSMYLCASRPGGNQPQHFGDGTRLSIL.